The present entry profiles one T cell receptor (beta chain) with its context. Its matching antigen is unknown. CDR3 length equals 19 residues. The V gene lost 2 bases and the J gene lost 2 bases, with 19 bases spanning the gap. Germline CDR1 reads MNHNS; CDR2 reads SASEGT. The record originates from a study of cytomegalovirus exposure and HLA in healthy donors. Study-wide findings and caveats: As confirmed in vitro, a few CMV-associated chains were specific for CMV antigens. Cytomegalovirus association was listed for 164 TCR beta chains.

Method: immunoSEQ multiplex PCR; TCRdb's copy keeps in-frame clones and lacks some. In the table there are about 160,000 clones, 84% of which are singletons. Separate from the roughly 670-subject first cohort, the roughly 120-subject validation cohort was the one that the donors belonged to. Input material: PBMCs. The source is a man aged 25-40 years in good health and CMV-seropositive. J is TRBJ1-6 and V is TRBV6-1; no firm D call. The CDR3 DNA is TGTGCCAGCAGTGAATCGGGAAGGGTCCCCTCTACCTATAATTCACCCCTCCACTTT. This gives the protein CASSESGRVPSTYNSPLHF.